The subject of this entry is one T cell receptor beta chain. Its antigen is not identified. With V trimmed by 4 bases and J by 7 bases, 15 bases remained unmatched. The CDR3 is 17 residues long. Per germline, CDR1 LGHNA and CDR2 YNFKEQ. The repertoire was sequenced with immunoSEQ multiplex PCR; TCRdb's copy has only in-frame clones and lacks some. The data contain 95,000 to 110,000 clones, 86% of them singletons. The data were taken from a study of T cell responses to AZD1222 COVID-19 vaccine. General study results and limits: Nearly half of spike-specific TCRs reportedly go after variant regions that carry no mutations. Elevations in Spike-specific TCR breadth and depth followed administration of two AZD1222 doses. Repertoire sampling happened only post peak T cell response. Only 5 or 6 individuals given AZD1222 were seropositive at baseline.

This clonotype was sampled from an adult who received the MenACWY meningococcal vaccine as a control. The sequences come from peripheral blood, collected 28 days after the second dose of the MenACWY control vaccine. The chain is built from TRBV4-2 and TRBJ2-1; TRBD2 agrees at 8 bases. As DNA, the CDR3 is TGTGCCAGCAGCCCATCAGCGTCTCGGCGGGGGGCGAATGAGCAGTTCTTC. This sequence encodes CASSPSASRRGANEQFF.